This TCR beta chain was obtained from a study of blood T cell repertoires in COVID-19. In the study overall: Italy, Spain and the United States were the sources of the convalescent and acute COVID-19 samples. PBMCs, B-cell-depleted T cells, or T cells provided the cDNA or gDNA that made up the material.

Germline CDR1 and CDR2: LNHDA and SQIVND (reference sequence). The trim removed 6 bases at V and 2 bases at J, leaving 4 bases unmatched. The CDR3 has 14 amino acids. Note on this clone: At the DNA level, this CDR3 is encoded by other sequences in the same sample as well.

Original methodology: Estimates of nucleated cell counts were drawn from the amplification of reference gene primers. Using immunoSEQ multiplex PCR, the repertoire was profiled, and TCRdb retains in-frame clones only, with some absent. The DNA was the basis for D and trimming; V, J and clone size are from that table. The data contain roughly 200,000 clones, approximately 88% of them seen just once; the ten biggest clones take up roughly 30%. The sample was peripheral blood. This clonotype was obtained from a man in his forties with acute or convalescent COVID-19. The chain employs TRBV19 and TRBJ1-5, with 7 bases that match TRBD1. CDR3 DNA sequence: TGTGCCAGTAGCTCTACAGGGGGCAATCAGCCCCAGCATTTT. Protein: CASSSTGGNQPQHF. Combining the CDR3 with reference TRBV19 and TRBJ1-5 gives the whole variable domain DGGITQSPKYLFRKEGQNVTLSCEQNLNHDAMYWYRQDPGQGLRLIYYSQIVNDFQKGDIAEGYSVSREKKESFPLTVTSAQKNPTAFYLCASSSTGGNQPQHFGDGTRLSIL.